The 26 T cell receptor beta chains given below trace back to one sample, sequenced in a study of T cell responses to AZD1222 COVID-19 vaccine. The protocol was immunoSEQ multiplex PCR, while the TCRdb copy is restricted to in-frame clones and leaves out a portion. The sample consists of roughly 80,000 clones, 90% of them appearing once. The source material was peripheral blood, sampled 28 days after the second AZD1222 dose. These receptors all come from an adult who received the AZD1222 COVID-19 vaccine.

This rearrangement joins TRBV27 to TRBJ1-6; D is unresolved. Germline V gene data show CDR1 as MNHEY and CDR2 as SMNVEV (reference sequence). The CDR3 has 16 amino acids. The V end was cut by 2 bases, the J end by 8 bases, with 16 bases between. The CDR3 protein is CASSLLPGPPDSPLHF. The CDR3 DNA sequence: TGTGCCAGCAGTTTACTACCCGGACCTCCGGATTCACCCCTCCACTTT.

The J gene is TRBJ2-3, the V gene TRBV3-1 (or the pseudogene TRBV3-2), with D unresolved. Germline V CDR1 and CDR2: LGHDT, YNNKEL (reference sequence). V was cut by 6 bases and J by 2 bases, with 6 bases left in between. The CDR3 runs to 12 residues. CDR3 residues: CASSFYTDTQYF. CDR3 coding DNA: TGTGCCAGCAGTTTTTACACAGATACGCAGTATTTT.

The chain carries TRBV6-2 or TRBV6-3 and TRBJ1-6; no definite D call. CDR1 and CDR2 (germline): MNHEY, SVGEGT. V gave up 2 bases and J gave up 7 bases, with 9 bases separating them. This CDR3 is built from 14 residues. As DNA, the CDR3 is TGTGCCAGCAGTTACGGAACTTCCAATTCACCCCTCCACTTT. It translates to CASSYGTSNSPLHF.

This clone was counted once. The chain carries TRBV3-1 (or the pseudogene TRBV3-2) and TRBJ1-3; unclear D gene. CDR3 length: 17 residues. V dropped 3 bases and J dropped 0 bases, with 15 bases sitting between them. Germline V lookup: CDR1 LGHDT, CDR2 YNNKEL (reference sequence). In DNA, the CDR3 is TGTGCCAGCAGCCAGGAGCCTAGACTTTACTCTGGAAACACCATATATTTT. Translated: CASSQEPRLYSGNTIYF.

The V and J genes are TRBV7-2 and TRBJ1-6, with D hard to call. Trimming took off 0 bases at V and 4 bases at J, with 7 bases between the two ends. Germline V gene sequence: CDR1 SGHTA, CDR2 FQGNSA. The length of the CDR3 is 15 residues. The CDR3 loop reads CASSLADGYNSPLHF. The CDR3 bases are TGTGCCAGCAGCTTAGCGGACGGTTATAATTCACCCCTCCACTTT.

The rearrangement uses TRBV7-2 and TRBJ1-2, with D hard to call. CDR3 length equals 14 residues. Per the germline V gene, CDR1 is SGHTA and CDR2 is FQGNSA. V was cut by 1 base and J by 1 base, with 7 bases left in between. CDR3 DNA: TGTGCCAGCAGCTTAGAAGCCGGTAACTATGGCTACACCTTC. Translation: CASSLEAGNYGYTF. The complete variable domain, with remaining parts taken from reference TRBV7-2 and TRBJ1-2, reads GAGVSQSPSNKVTEKGKDVELRCDPISGHTALYWYRQSLGQGLEFLIYFQGNSAPDKSGLPSDRFSAERTGGSVSTLTIQRTQQEDSAVYLCASSLEAGNYGYTFGSGTRLTVV.

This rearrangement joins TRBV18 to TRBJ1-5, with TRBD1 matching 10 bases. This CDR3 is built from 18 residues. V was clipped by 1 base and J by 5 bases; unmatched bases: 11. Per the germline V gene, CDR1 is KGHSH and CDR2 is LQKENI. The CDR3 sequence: CASSPQRFRQGADQPQHF. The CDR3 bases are TGTGCCAGCTCACCACAAAGATTTCGACAGGGGGCGGATCAGCCCCAGCATTTT.

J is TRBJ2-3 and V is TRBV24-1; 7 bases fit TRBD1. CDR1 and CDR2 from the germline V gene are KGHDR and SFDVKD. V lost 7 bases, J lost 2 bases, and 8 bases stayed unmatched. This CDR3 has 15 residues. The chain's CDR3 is CATSPRGTVTDTQYF. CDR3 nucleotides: TGTGCCACCAGCCCCAGAGGGACAGTCACAGATACGCAGTATTTT.

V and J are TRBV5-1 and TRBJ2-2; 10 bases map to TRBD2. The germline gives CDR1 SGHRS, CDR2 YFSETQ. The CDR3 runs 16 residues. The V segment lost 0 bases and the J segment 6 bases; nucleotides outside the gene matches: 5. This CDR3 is CASSLEWLAGAGELFF. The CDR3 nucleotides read TGCGCCAGCAGCTTGGAGTGGCTAGCGGGGGCCGGGGAGCTGTTTTTT.

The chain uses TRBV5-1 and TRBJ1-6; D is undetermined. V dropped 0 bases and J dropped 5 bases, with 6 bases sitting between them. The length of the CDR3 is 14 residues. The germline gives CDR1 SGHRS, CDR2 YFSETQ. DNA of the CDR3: TGCGCCAGCAGCTTGGGGCAGGATAATTCACCCCTCCACTTT. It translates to CASSLGQDNSPLHF.

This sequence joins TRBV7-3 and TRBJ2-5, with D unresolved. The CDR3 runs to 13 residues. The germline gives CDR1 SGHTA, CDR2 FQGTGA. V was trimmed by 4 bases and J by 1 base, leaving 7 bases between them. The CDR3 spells CASSSIPQETQYF. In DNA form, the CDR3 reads TGTGCCAGCAGCTCGATACCCCAAGAGACCCAGTACTTC.

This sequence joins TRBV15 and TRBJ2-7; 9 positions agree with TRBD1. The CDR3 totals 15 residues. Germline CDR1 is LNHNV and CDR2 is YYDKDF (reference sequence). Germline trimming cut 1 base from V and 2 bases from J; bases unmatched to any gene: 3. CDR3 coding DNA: TGTGCCACCAGCAGAGGGGACAGGGACCCCTACGAGCAGTACTTC. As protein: CATSRGDRDPYEQYF.

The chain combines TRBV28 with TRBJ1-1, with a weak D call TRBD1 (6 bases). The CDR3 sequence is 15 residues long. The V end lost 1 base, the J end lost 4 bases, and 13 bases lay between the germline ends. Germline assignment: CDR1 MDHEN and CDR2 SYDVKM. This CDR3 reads CASSLSPGVGTEAFF. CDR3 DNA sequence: TGTGCCAGCAGTTTATCGCCAGGGGTGGGCACTGAAGCTTTCTTT.

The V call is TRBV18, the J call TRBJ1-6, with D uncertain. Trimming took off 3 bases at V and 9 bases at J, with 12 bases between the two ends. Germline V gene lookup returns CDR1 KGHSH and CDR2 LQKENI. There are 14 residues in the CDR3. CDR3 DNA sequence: TGTGCCAGCTCACCCCTCTCCGCCGGTTCACCCCTCCACTTT. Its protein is CASSPLSAGSPLHF.

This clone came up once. In DNA, the CDR3 is TGTGCCAGCAGCAGACAGGGTACGTCGGATACGCAGTATTTT. Translation gives CASSRQGTSDTQYF. The chain combines TRBV7-2 with TRBJ2-3; TRBD1 aligns across 7 bases. V shed 5 bases and J 6 bases; nucleotides not matched to a gene: 8. The germline V gene encodes CDR1 SGHTA and CDR2 FQGNSA. This CDR3 spans 14 amino acids.

The CDR3 protein is CASSQGWDRVGETQYF. The CDR3 DNA is TGTGCCAGCAGCCAAGGATGGGACCGGGTCGGGGAGACCCAGTACTTC. The chain links TRBV3-1 (or the pseudogene TRBV3-2) to TRBJ2-5; D could derive from TRBD1 or TRBD2 (5 bases each). The CDR3 covers 16 residues. Germline values: CDR1 LGHDT, CDR2 YNNKEL (reference sequence). The ends were cut back, 1 base at V and 5 bases at J, with 17 bases in the middle.

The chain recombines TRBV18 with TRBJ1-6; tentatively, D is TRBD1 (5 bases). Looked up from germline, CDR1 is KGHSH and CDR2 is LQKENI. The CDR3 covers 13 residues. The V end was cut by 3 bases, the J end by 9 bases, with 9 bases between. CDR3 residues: CASSPSQGSPLHF. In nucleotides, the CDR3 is TGTGCCAGCTCACCTTCCCAGGGTTCACCCCTCCACTTT.

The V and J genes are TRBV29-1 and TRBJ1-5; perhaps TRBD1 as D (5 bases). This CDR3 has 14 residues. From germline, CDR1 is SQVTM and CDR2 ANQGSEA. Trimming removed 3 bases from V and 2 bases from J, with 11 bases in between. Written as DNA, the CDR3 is TGCAGCGTTGATATCGGAGGGGGCAATCAGCCCCAGCATTTT. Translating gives CSVDIGGGNQPQHF.

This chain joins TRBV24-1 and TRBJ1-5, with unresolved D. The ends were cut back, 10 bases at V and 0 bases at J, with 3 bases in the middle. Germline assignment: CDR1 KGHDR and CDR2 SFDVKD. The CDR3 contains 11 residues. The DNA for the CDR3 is TGTGCCACTGGTAGCAATCAGCCCCAGCATTTT. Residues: CATGSNQPQHF.

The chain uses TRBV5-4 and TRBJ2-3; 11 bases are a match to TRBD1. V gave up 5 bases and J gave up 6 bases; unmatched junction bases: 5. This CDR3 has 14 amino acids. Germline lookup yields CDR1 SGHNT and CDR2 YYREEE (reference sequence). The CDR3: CASRWTGGADTQYF. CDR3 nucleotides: TGTGCCAGCAGGTGGACAGGGGGCGCGGATACGCAGTATTTT.

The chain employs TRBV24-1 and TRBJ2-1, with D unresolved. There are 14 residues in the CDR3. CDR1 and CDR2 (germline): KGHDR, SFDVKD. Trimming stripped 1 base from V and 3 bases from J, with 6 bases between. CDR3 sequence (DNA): TGTGCCACCAGTGATTTTGGGGTCTACAATGAGCAGTTCTTC. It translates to CATSDFGVYNEQFF.

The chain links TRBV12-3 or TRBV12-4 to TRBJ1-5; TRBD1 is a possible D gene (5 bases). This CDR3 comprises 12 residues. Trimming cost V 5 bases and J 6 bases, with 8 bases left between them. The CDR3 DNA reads TGTGCCAGCAGTCCCACAGGTCAGCCCCAGCATTTT. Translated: CASSPTGQPQHF.

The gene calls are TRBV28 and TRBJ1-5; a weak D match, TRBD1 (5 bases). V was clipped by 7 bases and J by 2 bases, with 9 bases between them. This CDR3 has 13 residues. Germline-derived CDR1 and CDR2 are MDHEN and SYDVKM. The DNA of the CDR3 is TGTGCCAGCACGGGCAGGGGCAATCAGCCCCAGCATTTT. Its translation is CASTGRGNQPQHF. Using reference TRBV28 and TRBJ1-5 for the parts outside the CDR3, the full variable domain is DVKVTQSSRYLVKRTGEKVFLECVQDMDHENMFWYRQDPGLGLRLIYFSYDVKMKEKGDIPEGYSVSREKKERFSLILESASTNQTSMYLCASTGRGNQPQHFGDGTRLSIL.

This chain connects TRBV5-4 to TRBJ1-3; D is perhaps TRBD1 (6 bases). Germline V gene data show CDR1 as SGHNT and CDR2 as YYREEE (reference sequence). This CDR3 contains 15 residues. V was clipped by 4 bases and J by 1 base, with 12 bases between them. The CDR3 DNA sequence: TGTGCCAGCAGCCTAAGGACAGCATCTGGAAACACCATATATTTT. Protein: CASSLRTASGNTIYF.

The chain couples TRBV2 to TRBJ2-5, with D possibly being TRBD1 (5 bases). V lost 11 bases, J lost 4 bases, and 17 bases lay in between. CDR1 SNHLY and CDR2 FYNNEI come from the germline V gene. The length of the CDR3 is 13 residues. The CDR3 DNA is TGTGCCGGGGCGCAGGATAGTCGAGAGACCCAGTACTTC. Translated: CAGAQDSRETQYF.

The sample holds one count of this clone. CDR3 in amino acids: CASCRAGGTEAFF. CDR3 nucleotide sequence: TGTGCCAGCTGTCGGGCAGGGGGCACTGAAGCTTTCTTT. The chain combines TRBV12-3 or TRBV12-4 with TRBJ1-1, with 7 nucleotides matching TRBD1. Trimming at V came to 8 bases and at J to 4 bases, leaving 7 bases not matched to a gene. The CDR3 extends over 13 amino acids.